This T cell receptor beta chain was recovered during a study of cytomegalovirus exposure and HLA in healthy donors. 60 Vbeta and 13 Jbeta primers were used in PCR. Only in-frame clones appear in the TCRdb table, and some are missing; sequencing was by immunoSEQ multiplex PCR. The table records about 120,000 clones, 65% to 80% of them present only once. The origin of this receptor is a woman aged 60-75 years in good health and CMV-seropositive. The sequencing sample was made of PBMCs.

CDR3 DNA sequence: TGTGCCAGCAGTTTGATAGGGACAGGAGACACCGGGGAGCTGTTTTTT. Translated: CASSLIGTGDTGELFF. The J gene is TRBJ2-2, the V gene TRBV27; TRBD1 agrees at 8 bases. The CDR3 totals 16 residues. Germline trimming cut 3 bases from V and 3 bases from J; bases unmatched to any gene: 6. The germline CDR1 and CDR2 sequences are MNHEY and SMNVEV (reference sequence).